This TCR beta chain was retrieved from a study of Ad26.COV2.S vaccination and SARS-CoV-2 variants. TCRdb's copy holds only in-frame clones and misses some; the assay was immunoSEQ multiplex PCR. The sample comprises 400,000 to 500,000 clones, 89% of which are singletons, and around 2.6% rests with the top ten. Treatment described: 15 to 20 received Ad26.COV2.S at low or high dose, single or two shots; about 5 received placebo; per-sample allocation not given. After the first vaccine or placebo injection, samples were drawn on day 63. Trimming took 7 bases from V and 5 from J, leaving 24 bases between them. From germline, CDR1 is LNHDA and CDR2 SQIVND (reference sequence). The CDR3 has 17 residues.

The TCR sequence derives from a person between 18 and 65 years old who received the Ad26.COV2.S COVID-19 vaccine or a placebo. The specimen was peripheral blood, collected in a trial of Ad26.COV2.S vaccine versus placebo. V is TRBV19 and J is TRBJ1-5, with a weak D call TRBD1 (5 bases). The CDR3: CASTPTPGPRGDQPQHF. CDR3 nucleotides: TGTGCCAGTACACCAACCCCGGGGCCCCGGGGGGATCAGCCCCAGCATTTT.